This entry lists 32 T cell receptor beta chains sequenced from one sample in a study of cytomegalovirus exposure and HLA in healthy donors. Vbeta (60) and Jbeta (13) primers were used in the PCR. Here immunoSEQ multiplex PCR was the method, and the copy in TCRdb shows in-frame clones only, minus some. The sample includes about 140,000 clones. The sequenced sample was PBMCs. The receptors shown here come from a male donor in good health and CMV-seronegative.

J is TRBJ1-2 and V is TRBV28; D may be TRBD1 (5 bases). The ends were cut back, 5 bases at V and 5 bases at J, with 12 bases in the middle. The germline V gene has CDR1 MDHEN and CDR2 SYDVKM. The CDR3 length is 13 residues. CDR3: CASSTTGVYGYTF. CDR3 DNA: TGTGCCAGCAGTACTACAGGAGTTTATGGCTACACCTTC.

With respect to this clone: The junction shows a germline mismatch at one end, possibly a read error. The CDR3 bases are TGCAGCGTTGTTACGGGTTCTAATGAAAGACTGTTTTTT. It specifies CSVVTGSNERLFF. The rearrangement joins TRBV29-1 to TRBJ1-4; D ambiguous. Per germline, CDR1 SQVTM and CDR2 ANQGSEA. The CDR3 has 13 residues.

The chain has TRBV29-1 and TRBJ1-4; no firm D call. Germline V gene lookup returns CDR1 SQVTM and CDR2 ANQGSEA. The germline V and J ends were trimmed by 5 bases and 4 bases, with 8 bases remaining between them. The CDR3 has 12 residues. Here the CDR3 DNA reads TGCAGCGTTATGCAGTTTAATGAAAAACTGTTTTTT. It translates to CSVMQFNEKLFF.

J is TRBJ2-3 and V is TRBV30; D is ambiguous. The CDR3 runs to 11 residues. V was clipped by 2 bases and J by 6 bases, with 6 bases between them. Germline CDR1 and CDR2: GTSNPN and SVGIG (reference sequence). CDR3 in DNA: TGTGCCTGGAGTCCCGGGGATACGCAGTATTTT. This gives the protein CAWSPGDTQYF.

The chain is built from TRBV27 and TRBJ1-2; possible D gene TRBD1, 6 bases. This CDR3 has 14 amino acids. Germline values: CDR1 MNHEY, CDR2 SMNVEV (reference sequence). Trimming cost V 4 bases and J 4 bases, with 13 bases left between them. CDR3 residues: CASSSYRDSYGYTF. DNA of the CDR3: TGTGCCAGCAGTTCTTACAGGGATAGCTATGGCTACACCTTC.

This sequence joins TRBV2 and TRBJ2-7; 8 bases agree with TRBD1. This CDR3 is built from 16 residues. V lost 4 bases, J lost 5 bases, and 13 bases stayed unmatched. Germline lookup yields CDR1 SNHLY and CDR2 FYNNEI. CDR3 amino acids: CASSGQGGTGSHEQYF. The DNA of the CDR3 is TGTGCCAGCAGTGGACAAGGGGGGACAGGCAGCCACGAGCAGTACTTC.

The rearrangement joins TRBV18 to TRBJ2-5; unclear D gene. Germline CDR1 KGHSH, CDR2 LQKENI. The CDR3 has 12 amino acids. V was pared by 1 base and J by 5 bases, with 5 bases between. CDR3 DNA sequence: TGTGCCAGCTCACCACGGCGGGAGACCCAGTACTTC. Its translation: CASSPRRETQYF.

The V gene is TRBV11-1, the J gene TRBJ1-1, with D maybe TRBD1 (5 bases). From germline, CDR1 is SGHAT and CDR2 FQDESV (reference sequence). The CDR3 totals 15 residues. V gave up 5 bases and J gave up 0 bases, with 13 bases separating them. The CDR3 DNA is TGTGCCAGCAGCCCGTCTTGGGGCTTGAACACTGAAGCTTTCTTT. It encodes CASSPSWGLNTEAFF.

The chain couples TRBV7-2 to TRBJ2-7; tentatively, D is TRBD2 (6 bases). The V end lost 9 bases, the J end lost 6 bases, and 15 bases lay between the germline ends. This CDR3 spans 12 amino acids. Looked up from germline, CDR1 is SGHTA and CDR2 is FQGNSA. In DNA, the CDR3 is TGTGCCAGGGGCGGGGTGAGAGGCGAGCAGTACTTC. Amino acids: CARGGVRGEQYF.

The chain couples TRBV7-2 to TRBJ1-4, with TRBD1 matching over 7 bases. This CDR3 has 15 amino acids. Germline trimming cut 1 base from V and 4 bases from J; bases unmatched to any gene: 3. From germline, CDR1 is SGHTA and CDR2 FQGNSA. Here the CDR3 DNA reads TGTGCCAGCAGCTTAGGATACAGGGGTAATGAAAAACTGTTTTTT. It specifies CASSLGYRGNEKLFF.

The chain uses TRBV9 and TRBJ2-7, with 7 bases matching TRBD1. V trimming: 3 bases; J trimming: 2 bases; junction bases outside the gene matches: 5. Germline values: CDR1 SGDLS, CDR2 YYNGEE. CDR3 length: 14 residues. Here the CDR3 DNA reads TGTGCCAGCAGCGGATCCACAGGGGCCTACGAGCAGTACTTC. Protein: CASSGSTGAYEQYF.

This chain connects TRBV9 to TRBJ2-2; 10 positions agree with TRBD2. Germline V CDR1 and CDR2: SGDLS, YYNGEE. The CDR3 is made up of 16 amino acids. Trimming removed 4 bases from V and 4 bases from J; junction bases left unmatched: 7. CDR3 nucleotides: TGTGCCAGCAGCCCCGGGACTAGCGTCGTCACCGGGGAGCTGTTTTTT. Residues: CASSPGTSVVTGELFF.

The CDR3 reads CASSETRGSEKLFF. The CDR3 bases are TGTGCCAGCAGCGAAACAAGAGGAAGTGAAAAACTGTTTTTT. The rearrangement joins TRBV11-2 to TRBJ1-4; D remains unclear. V lost 5 bases and J lost 7, with 14 bases in between. CDR1 is SGHAT, CDR2 FQNNGV, per germline. This CDR3 spans 14 amino acids.

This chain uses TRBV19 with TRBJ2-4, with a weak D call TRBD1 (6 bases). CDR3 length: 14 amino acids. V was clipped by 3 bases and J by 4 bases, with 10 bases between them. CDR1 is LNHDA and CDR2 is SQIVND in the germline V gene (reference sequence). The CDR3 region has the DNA TGTGCCAGTAGTATCCCGGACAGAAAAAACATTCAGTACTTC. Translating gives CASSIPDRKNIQYF. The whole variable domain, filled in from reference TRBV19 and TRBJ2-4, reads DGGITQSPKYLFRKEGQNVTLSCEQNLNHDAMYWYRQDPGQGLRLIYYSQIVNDFQKGDIAEGYSVSREKKESFPLTVTSAQKNPTAFYLCASSIPDRKNIQYFGAGTRLSVL.

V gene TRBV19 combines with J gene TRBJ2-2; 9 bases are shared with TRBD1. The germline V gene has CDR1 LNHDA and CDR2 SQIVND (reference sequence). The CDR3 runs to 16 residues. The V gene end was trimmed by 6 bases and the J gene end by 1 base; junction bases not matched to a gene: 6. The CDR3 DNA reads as TGTGCCAGTAGGACCCCGGGACAGGGGAACACCGGGGAGCTGTTTTTT. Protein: CASRTPGQGNTGELFF. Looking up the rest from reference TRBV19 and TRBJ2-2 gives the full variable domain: DGGITQSPKYLFRKEGQNVTLSCEQNLNHDAMYWYRQDPGQGLRLIYYSQIVNDFQKGDIAEGYSVSREKKESFPLTVTSAQKNPTAFYLCASRTPGQGNTGELFFGEGSRLTVL.

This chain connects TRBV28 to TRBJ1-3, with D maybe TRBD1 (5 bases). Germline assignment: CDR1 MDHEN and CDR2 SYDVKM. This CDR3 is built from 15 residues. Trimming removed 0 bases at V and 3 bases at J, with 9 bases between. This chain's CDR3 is CASSLWQGSGNTIYF. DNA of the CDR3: TGTGCCAGCAGTTTATGGCAGGGAAGTGGAAACACCATATATTTT.

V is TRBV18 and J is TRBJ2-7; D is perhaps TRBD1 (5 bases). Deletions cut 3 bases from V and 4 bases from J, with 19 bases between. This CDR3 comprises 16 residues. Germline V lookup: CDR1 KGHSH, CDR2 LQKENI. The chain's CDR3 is CASSPESKTALYEQYF. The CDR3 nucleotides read TGTGCCAGCTCACCGGAGTCGAAGACAGCACTTTACGAGCAGTACTTC.

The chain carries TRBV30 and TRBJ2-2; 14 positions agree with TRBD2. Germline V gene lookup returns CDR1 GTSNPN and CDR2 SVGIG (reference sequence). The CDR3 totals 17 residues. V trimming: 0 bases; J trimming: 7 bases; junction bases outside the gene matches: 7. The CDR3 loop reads CAWSVERTSGGNGELFF. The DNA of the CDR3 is TGTGCCTGGAGTGTAGAAAGGACTAGCGGGGGGAACGGGGAGCTGTTTTTT.

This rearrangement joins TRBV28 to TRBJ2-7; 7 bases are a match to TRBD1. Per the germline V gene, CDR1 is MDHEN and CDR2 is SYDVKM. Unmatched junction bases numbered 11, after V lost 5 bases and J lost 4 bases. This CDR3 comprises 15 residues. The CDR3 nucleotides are TGTGCCAGCAGTGATGGACAGGTCTCGAGATACGAGCAGTACTTC. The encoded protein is CASSDGQVSRYEQYF.

Here the CDR3 DNA reads TGTGCCAGTAGTATCAGGAATGAGCAGTTCTTC. Protein sequence: CASSIRNEQFF. V and J are TRBV19 and TRBJ2-1; D is undetermined. V shed 3 bases and J shed 7 bases, with 4 bases lying between them. The germline V gene encodes CDR1 LNHDA and CDR2 SQIVND (reference sequence). The CDR3 is made up of 11 amino acids. Drawing the rest from reference TRBV19 and TRBJ2-1, the complete variable domain is DGGITQSPKYLFRKEGQNVTLSCEQNLNHDAMYWYRQDPGQGLRLIYYSQIVNDFQKGDIAEGYSVSREKKESFPLTVTSAQKNPTAFYLCASSIRNEQFFGPGTRLTVL.

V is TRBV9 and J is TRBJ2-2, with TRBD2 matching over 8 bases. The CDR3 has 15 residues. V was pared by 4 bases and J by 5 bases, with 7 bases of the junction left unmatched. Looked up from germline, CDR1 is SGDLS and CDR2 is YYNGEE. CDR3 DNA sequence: TGTGCCAGCAGCCCCTCGAGCGGGGGTACCGGGGAGCTGTTTTTT. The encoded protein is CASSPSSGGTGELFF.

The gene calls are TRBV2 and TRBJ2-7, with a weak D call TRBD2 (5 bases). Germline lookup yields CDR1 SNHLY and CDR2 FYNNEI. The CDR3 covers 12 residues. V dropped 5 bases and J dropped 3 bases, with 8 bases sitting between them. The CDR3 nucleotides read TGTGCCAGCAGTCCCGGGGACTACGAGCAGTACTTC. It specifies CASSPGDYEQYF. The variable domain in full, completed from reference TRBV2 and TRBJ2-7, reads EPEVTQTPSHQVTQMGQEVILRCVPISNHLYFYWYRQILGQKVEFLVSFYNNEISEKSEIFDDQFSVERPDGSNFTLKIRSTKLEDSAMYFCASSPGDYEQYFGPGTRLTVT.

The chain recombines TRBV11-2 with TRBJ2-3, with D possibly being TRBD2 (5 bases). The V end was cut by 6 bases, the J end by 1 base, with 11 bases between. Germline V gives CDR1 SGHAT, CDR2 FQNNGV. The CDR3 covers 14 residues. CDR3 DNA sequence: TGTGCCAGCAGAAAGGCCGGGGGCACAGATACGCAGTATTTT. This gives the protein CASRKAGGTDTQYF.

The CDR3 DNA reads as TGTGCCAGTAGTATAGACTTTTTGGGCGACGAGCAGTACTTC. It codes for CASSIDFLGDEQYF. The genes are TRBV19 and TRBJ2-7, with D uncertain. The CDR3 consists of 14 residues. Germline V lookup: CDR1 LNHDA, CDR2 SQIVND (reference sequence). The V end was cut by 0 bases, the J end by 5 bases, with 11 bases between.

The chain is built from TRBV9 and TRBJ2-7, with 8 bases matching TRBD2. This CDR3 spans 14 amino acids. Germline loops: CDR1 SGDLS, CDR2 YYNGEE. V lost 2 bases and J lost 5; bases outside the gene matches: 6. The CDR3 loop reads CASSVGGGPHEQYF. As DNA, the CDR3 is TGTGCCAGCAGCGTCGGCGGGGGGCCCCACGAGCAGTACTTC.

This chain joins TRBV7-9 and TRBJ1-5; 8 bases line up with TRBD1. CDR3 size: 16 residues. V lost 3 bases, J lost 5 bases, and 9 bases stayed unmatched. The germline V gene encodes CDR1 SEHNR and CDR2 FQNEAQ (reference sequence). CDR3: CASSLGEQGEHQPQHF. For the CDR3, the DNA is TGTGCCAGCAGCTTGGGGGAACAGGGGGAGCATCAGCCCCAGCATTTT. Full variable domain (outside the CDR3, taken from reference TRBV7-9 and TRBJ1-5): DTGVSQNPRHKITKRGQNVTFRCDPISEHNRLYWYRQTLGQGPEFLTYFQNEAQLEKSRLLSDRFSAERPKGSFSTLEIQRTEQGDSAMYLCASSLGEQGEHQPQHFGDGTRLSIL.

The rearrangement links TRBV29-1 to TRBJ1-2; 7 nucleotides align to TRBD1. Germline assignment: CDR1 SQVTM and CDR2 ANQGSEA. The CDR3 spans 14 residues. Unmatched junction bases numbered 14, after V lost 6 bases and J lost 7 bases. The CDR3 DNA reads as TGCAGCGTGGATTTGACAGGGTTGCTAGGTGGCTACACCTTC. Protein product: CSVDLTGLLGGYTF. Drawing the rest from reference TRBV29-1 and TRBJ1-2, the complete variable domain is SAVISQKPSRDICQRGTSLTIQCQVDSQVTMMFWYRQQPGQSLTLIATANQGSEATYESGFVIDKFPISRPNLTFSTLTVSNMSPEDSSIYLCSVDLTGLLGGYTFGSGTRLTVV.

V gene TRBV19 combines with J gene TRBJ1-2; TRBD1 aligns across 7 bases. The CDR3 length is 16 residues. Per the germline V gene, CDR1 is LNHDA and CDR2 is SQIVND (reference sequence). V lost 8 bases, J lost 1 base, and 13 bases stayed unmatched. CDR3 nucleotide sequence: TGTGCCAGTTCTTATACCGGGACAGCGCTTAACTATGGCTACACCTTC. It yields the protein CASSYTGTALNYGYTF.

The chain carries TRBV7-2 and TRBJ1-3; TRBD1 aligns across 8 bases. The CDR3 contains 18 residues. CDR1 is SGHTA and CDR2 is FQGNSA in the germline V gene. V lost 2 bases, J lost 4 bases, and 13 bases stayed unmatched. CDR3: CASSLSRGLILRGNTIYF. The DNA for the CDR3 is TGTGCCAGCAGCTTATCCAGGGGGCTAATATTGAGGGGAAACACCATATATTTT. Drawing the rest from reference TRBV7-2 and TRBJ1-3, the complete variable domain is GAGVSQSPSNKVTEKGKDVELRCDPISGHTALYWYRQSLGQGLEFLIYFQGNSAPDKSGLPSDRFSAERTGGSVSTLTIQRTQQEDSAVYLCASSLSRGLILRGNTIYFGEGSWLTVV.

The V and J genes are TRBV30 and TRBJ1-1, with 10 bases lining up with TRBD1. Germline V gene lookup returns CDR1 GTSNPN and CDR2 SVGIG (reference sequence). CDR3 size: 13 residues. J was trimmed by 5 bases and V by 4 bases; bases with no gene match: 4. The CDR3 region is CAWTMDRGTEAFF. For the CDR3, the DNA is TGTGCCTGGACAATGGACAGGGGGACTGAAGCTTTCTTT.

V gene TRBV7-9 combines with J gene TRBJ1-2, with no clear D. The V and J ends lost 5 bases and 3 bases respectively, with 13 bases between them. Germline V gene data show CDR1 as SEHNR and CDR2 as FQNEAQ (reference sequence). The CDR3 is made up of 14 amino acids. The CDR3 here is CASSPEFEDYGYTF. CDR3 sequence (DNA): TGTGCCAGCAGCCCGGAGTTCGAGGACTATGGCTACACCTTC.

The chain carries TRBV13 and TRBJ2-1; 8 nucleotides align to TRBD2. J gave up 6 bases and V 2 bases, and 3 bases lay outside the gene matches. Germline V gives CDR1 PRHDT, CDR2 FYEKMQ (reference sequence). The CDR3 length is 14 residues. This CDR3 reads CASSLRGGLNEQFF. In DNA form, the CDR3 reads TGTGCCAGCAGCTTACGGGGGGGCCTCAATGAGCAGTTCTTC.